This T cell receptor (beta chain) was profiled in a study of cytomegalovirus exposure and HLA in healthy donors (dated by TCRdb to 2015 to 2018). For the wider study: According to a later analysis, one platform produced both the 100 to 150 validation repertoires and the roughly 660 repertoires of the first cohort. The study was designed to test whether signatures of past pathogen exposure could be identified by cataloging public T cell receptors. To predict cytomegalovirus infection status, the study brought together high-throughput TCR immunosequencing, statistical association of individual TCRs with disease status, and machine learning. Besides the first cohort of around 670 subjects, a separate validation cohort made up of 120 different subjects was used.

Donors formed part of the validation cohort, which comprised over a hundred subjects and was distinct from the first cohort of several hundred subjects. A note on this clone: Its antigen is still unknown. No base quality information exists; no much larger clone differs at one position.

The germline V gene (reference sequence) specifies MNHEY as CDR1 and SMNVEV as CDR2. Reading from cysteine to phenylalanine, the CDR3 counts 19 amino acids. Only the CDR3 region is kept as DNA, spanning 57 bases read in frame from base 1. The V end gives up 0 bases and the J end 3 bases, leaving 14 bases in the junction not matched to a gene. The study at large found these results: According to the authors, the approach could potentially be generalized to other disease states and immunological phenotypes. In the study, around 150 TCR beta chains were listed as associated with cytomegalovirus. In a later analysis, TCRs clustered in the first cohort were found to also tend to co-occur in the 110 or so validation repertoires, with 94% of cluster scores above 0. Three of the identified cytomegalovirus-associated TCR beta chains were confirmed in vitro to be specific for cytomegalovirus antigens. Cytomegalovirus status was reported to be diagnosed by the classifier with high specificity and sensitivity in both the original and validation cohorts. Across donors, most TCR sequences were observed very rarely, whereas some public TCRs were present in many individuals. A later analysis lacked HLA typing for the validation cohort, so it scored co-occurrence in that cohort across all 130 or so repertoires.

The library relied on the immunoSEQ multiplex PCR assay. In the source study's methods: A statistical classification framework was developed to diagnose cytomegalovirus status using the catalog of TCR beta chain sequences. As stored in TCRdb, this immuneACCESS dataset retains in-frame rearrangements with V and J assigned. A fraction of the clones does not appear; measured against another copy, unresolved V genes explain less than half of the discrepancy, and the remainder lacks a known reason. V, J and clone size were drawn from that table, and D and trimming were deduced from the DNA. In all, the sample holds some 180,000 clones, and around nine tenths of those were seen once. Of the sample, 6.5% to 7.5% falls within the top ten clones.

Sequencing was carried out using PBMCs. The chain is encoded by TRBV27 joined to TRBJ2-3; the junction holds 8 bases that match TRBD2. The sequence was collected from a man younger than 45 in good health and CMV-seropositive. The CDR3 region reads CASSLSPYLQREYTDTQYF. Here is the DNA: TGTGCCAGCAGTTTATCCCCCTACCTGCAGCGGGAGTATACAGATACGCAGTATTTT.